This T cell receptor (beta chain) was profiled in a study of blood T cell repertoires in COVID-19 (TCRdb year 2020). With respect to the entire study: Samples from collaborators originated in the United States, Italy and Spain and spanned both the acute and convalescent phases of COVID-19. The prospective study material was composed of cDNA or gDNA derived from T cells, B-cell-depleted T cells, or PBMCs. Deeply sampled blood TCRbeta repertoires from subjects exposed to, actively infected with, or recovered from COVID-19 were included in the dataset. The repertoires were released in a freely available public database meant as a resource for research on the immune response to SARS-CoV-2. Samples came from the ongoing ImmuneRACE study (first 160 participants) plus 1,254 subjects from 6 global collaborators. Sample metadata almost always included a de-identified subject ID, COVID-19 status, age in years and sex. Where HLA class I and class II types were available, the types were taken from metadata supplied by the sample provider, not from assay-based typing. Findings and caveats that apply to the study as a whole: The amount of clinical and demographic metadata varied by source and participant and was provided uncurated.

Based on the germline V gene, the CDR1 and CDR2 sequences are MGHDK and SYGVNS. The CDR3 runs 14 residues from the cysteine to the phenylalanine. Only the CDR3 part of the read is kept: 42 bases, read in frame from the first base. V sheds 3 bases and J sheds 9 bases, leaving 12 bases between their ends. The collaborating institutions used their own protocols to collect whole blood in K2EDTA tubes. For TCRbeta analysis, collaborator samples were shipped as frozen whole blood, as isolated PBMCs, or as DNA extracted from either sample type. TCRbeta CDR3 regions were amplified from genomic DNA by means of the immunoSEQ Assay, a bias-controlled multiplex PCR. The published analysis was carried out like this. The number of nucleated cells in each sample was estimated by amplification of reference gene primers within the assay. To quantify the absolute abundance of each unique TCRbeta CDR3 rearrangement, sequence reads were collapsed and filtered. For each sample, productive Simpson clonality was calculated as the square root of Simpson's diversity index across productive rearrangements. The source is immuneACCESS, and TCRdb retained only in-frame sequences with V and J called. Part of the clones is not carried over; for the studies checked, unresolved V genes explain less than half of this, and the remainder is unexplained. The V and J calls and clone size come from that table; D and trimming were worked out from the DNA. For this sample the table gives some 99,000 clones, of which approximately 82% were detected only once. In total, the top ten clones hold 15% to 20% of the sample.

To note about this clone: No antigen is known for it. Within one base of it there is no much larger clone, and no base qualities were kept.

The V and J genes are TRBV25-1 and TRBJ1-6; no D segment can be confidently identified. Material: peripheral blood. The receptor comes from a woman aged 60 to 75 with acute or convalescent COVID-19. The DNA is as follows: TGTGCCAGCAGTGAGTCGGGAAGGGTTTCACCCCTCCACTTT. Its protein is CASSESGRVSPLHF.